This TCR beta chain was recovered during a study of cytomegalovirus exposure and HLA in healthy donors. Broader study findings: A link between a missense DCLRE1C variant and TCR beta V- and J-gene trimming emerged from a later analysis. A few CMV-associated chains proved CMV antigen-specific in vitro. No immune exposure information besides CMV serostatus was available. Data from an earlier analysis indicated that most TCR beta V segments were productive either about 87% or about 30% of the time.

The study ran its PCR with 60 Vbeta and 13 Jbeta primers. The assay was immunoSEQ multiplex PCR, and TCRdb's table has in-frame clones only and misses some. The data show 150,000 or so clones, roughly 80% seen once. CDR1 is MDHEN, CDR2 SYDVKM, per germline. The CDR3 totals 16 residues. The V segment lost 6 bases and the J segment 6 bases; nucleotides outside the gene matches: 10. This clone has a handful of counts. The antigen is unknown. The receptor comes from a woman under 40 in good health and CMV-seronegative. The chain has TRBV28 and TRBJ1-6; 8 bases agree with TRBD1. The source material was PBMCs. The CDR3 here is CASSLIVRGRNSPLHF. The DNA for the CDR3 is TGTGCCAGCAGCCTCATCGTCAGGGGGCGTAATTCACCCCTCCACTTT.